The 32 T cell receptor beta chains below all came from one sample that was sequenced in a study of T cell repertoires in aging, cancer and after chemotherapy. A mixed TRB-A/B primer pool amplified rearranged TRB by multiplex touch-down PCR. MiXCR, applied by TCRdb to the multiplex PCR reads, yields one record per CDR3 protein. The sample contains 1,500 to 2,000 distinct CDR3 sequences, 25% to 30% of which appear only once. The template was genomic DNA from peripheral blood, not RNA. The sample was blood. The receptors shown here come from a human donor with a solid tumor.

V and J are TRBV18 and TRBJ1-4; D is possibly TRBD1 (5 bases). The V end lost 2 bases, the J end lost 5 bases, and 9 bases lay between the germline ends. Per germline, CDR1 KGHSH and CDR2 LQKENI. The CDR3 is made up of 14 amino acids. The DNA of the CDR3 is TGTGCCAGCTCACCAGGGACGGTGAATGAAAAACTGTTTTTT. Amino acid sequence: CASSPGTVNEKLFF. Looking up the rest from reference TRBV18 and TRBJ1-4 gives the full variable domain: NAGVMQNPRHLVRRRGQEARLRCSPMKGHSHVYWYRQLPEEGLKFMVYLQKENIIDESGMPKERFSAEFPKEGPSILRIQQVVRGDSAAYFCASSPGTVNEKLFFGSGTQLSVL.

The chain joins TRBV7-9 to TRBJ2-3; a possible D gene is TRBD2 (9 bases). Germline CDR1 and CDR2: SEHNR and FQNEAQ (reference sequence). This CDR3 is built from 17 residues. Trimming took off 3 bases at V and 4 bases at J, with 20 bases between the two ends. The CDR3 DNA reads TGTGCCAGCAGCTTTGCAGGGGGCGGGGGGGGAGCAGATACGCAGTATTTT. Protein: CASSFAGGGGGADTQYF.

This clonotype is medium-sized. The gene calls are TRBV19 and TRBJ2-1; a possible D gene is TRBD1 (5 bases). CDR3 length: 17 amino acids. Germline-derived CDR1 and CDR2 are LNHDA and SQIVND (reference sequence). The ends were cut back, 3 bases at V and 0 bases at J, with 15 bases in the middle. CDR3 coding DNA: TGTGCCAGTAGTATTCTCAGGGCCACACTCTCCTACAATGAGCAGTTCTTC. It specifies CASSILRATLSYNEQFF.

In this sample, this clonotype is large. This chain links TRBV29-1 with TRBJ2-5, with 9 bases that match TRBD2. Germline values: CDR1 SQVTM, CDR2 ANQGSEA. The CDR3 contains 14 residues. The V segment lost 4 bases and the J segment 5 bases; nucleotides outside the gene matches: 8. This chain's CDR3 is CSVGLAVLRETQYF. The CDR3 nucleotides read TGCAGCGTTGGACTAGCGGTTCTTCGGGAGACCCAGTACTTC.

This clonotype was seen only once. The V call is TRBV28, the J call TRBJ2-6, with D possibly being TRBD2 (6 bases). Germline CDR1 and CDR2: MDHEN and SYDVKM. Between the trimmed V and J ends, which lost 5 bases and 4 bases, there was a span of 12 bases. The CDR3 is 15 residues long. CDR3 in DNA: TGTGCCAGCAGTCCCGGGGGTTACGGGGCCAACGTCCTGACTTTC. Translated: CASSPGGYGANVLTF. Full variable domain (missing parts from reference TRBV28 and TRBJ2-6): DVKVTQSSRYLVKRTGEKVFLECVQDMDHENMFWYRQDPGLGLRLIYFSYDVKMKEKGDIPEGYSVSREKKERFSLILESASTNQTSMYLCASSPGGYGANVLTFGAGSRLTVL.

By frequency in the sample, this clonotype is medium-sized (0.01 to 0.1%). The chain recombines TRBV19 with TRBJ1-6, with 7 bases that match TRBD1. This CDR3 contains 18 residues. J lost 0 bases, V lost 9 bases, and 14 bases had no gene match. In germline, CDR1 is LNHDA, CDR2 SQIVND (reference sequence). The CDR3 DNA is TGTGCCAGGGTCCGACAGGGTTTGACCCTCTCCTATAATTCACCCCTCCACTTT. This translates into CARVRQGLTLSYNSPLHF.

This clonotype came up a few times. The J gene is TRBJ2-1, the V gene TRBV6-5, with D tentatively TRBD2 (5 bases). The V end lost 4 bases, the J end lost 7 bases, and 14 bases lay between the germline ends. Germline lookup yields CDR1 MNHEY and CDR2 SVGAGI. The CDR3 consists of 14 residues. Here the CDR3 DNA reads TGTGCCAGCAGTTTGAAGGGAGTTAGTAATGAGCAGTTCTTC. Translation gives CASSLKGVSNEQFF.

Comment on this clonotype: This sequence may be a read error, since a much larger clone differs from it by one base. CDR3 loop: CASVAKLGQGETSTGELFF. DNA for the CDR3: TGTGCCAGCGTAGCCAAATTGGGACAGGGGGAGACGAGCACCGGGGAGCTGTTTTTT. The rearrangement uses TRBV6-5 and TRBJ2-2; 11 bases are shared with TRBD1. The germline V gene has CDR1 MNHEY and CDR2 SVGAGI. This CDR3 has 19 residues. Trimming removed 8 bases from V and 4 bases from J; junction bases left unmatched: 18.

The chain links TRBV5-5 to TRBJ2-1; TRBD2 agrees at 13 bases. The CDR3 consists of 16 residues. Germline V gene lookup returns CDR1 SGHKS and CDR2 YYEKEE (reference sequence). Germline trimming cut 2 bases from V and 3 bases from J; bases unmatched to any gene: 2. The CDR3 reads CASSLGTSGDYNEQFF. The CDR3 DNA reads as TGTGCCAGCAGCTTAGGGACTAGCGGGGACTACAATGAGCAGTTCTTC.

This clonotype was counted a few times. The chain couples TRBV20-1 to TRBJ1-3; TRBD1 agrees at 9 bases. The junction had 4 bases not matched to a gene; V was cut back by 3 bases and J by 1 base. This CDR3 is built from 15 residues. From germline, CDR1 is DFQATT and CDR2 SNEGSKA (reference sequence). CDR3 in amino acids: CSARGQGGSGNTIYF. The DNA of the CDR3 is TGCAGTGCTAGGGGACAGGGAGGTTCTGGAAACACCATATATTTT.

In its sample, this clonotype is medium-sized (0.01 to 0.1%). The genes are TRBV12-3 or TRBV12-4 and TRBJ2-5; 11 nucleotides match TRBD2. The J segment lost 5 bases and the V segment lost 1 base, leaving 6 bases of the junction unmatched. This CDR3 region has 16 residues. The CDR3 nucleotides read TGTGCCAGCAGTTTAGGTCGTAGCGGGAGGGGGGAGACCCAGTACTTC. It is translated as CASSLGRSGRGETQYF.

The table lists this clonotype with a few counts. The V call is TRBV30, the J call TRBJ1-2, with no clear D. CDR1 is GTSNPN, CDR2 SVGIG, per germline (reference sequence). CDR3 length: 13 residues. V lost 3 bases to trimming and J lost 2 bases, with 10 bases between them. CDR3 sequence (DNA): TGTGCCTGGAGGCAGGACGAAAACTATGGCTACACCTTC. This sequence encodes CAWRQDENYGYTF.

The chain joins TRBV7-9 to TRBJ2-3, with 13 bases fitting TRBD2. Trimming cost V 4 bases and J 4 bases; bases outside gene matches: 11. The CDR3 extends over 18 amino acids. Looked up from germline, CDR1 is SEHNR and CDR2 is FQNEAQ (reference sequence). CDR3 region: CASSSKRLAGGWPDTQYF. For the CDR3, the DNA is TGTGCCAGCAGCTCGAAAAGACTAGCGGGGGGTTGGCCAGATACGCAGTATTTT.

This clonotype is medium-sized in the sample. The chain combines TRBV5-5 with TRBJ2-6; D tentatively reads TRBD1 or TRBD2 (5 bases each). V dropped 4 bases and J dropped 2 bases, with 13 bases sitting between them. The CDR3 is 16 residues long. CDR1 is SGHKS, CDR2 YYEKEE, per germline (reference sequence). The CDR3 is CASSPGLAPGANVLTF. Here the CDR3 DNA reads TGTGCCAGCAGCCCGGGGCTCGCCCCTGGGGCCAACGTCCTGACTTTC.

This clonotype is hyperexpanded within its sample. The chain has TRBV19 and TRBJ2-1, with 13 bases that match TRBD2. The trim removed 4 bases at V and 2 bases at J, leaving 2 bases unmatched. This CDR3 is 16 amino acids long. CDR1 LNHDA and CDR2 SQIVND come from the germline V gene (reference sequence). The CDR3 nucleotides read TGTGCCAGTAGTACCACTAGCGGGAGGGCCTACAATGAGCAGTTCTTC. Amino acid sequence: CASSTTSGRAYNEQFF.

This clonotype occurred a few times. The chain couples TRBV6-5 to TRBJ1-1; no definite D call. The V gene lost 5 bases and the J gene lost 3 bases, with 16 bases spanning the gap. The CDR3 is 15 residues long. The germline CDR1 and CDR2 sequences are MNHEY and SVGAGI. The CDR3 loop reads CASSRINTGDTEAFF. CDR3 DNA sequence: TGTGCCAGCAGTCGAATCAATACCGGAGACACTGAAGCTTTCTTT.

The V call is TRBV5-5, the J call TRBJ2-1; weak D call: TRBD1 (5 bases). Looked up from germline, CDR1 is SGHKS and CDR2 is YYEKEE (reference sequence). This CDR3 is built from 16 residues. V was trimmed by 0 bases and J by 2 bases, leaving 12 bases between them. DNA of the CDR3: TGTGCCAGCAGCTTGGCCCCAGGGTATCCCTACAATGAGCAGTTCTTC. It is translated as CASSLAPGYPYNEQFF.

J is TRBJ2-1 and V is TRBV27; 7 bases are a match to TRBD2. V was clipped by 4 bases and J by 0 bases; unmatched bases: 15. The CDR3 consists of 19 residues. Germline CDR1 and CDR2: MNHEY and SMNVEV (reference sequence). Here the CDR3 DNA reads TGTGCCAGCAGTTCAACCGGGACTAATCTGAAAAGCTCCTACAATGAGCAGTTCTTC. It encodes CASSSTGTNLKSSYNEQFF.

This clonotype is medium-sized by share. The chain joins TRBV5-1 to TRBJ2-2; 7 bases map to TRBD1. This CDR3 comprises 18 residues. Per the germline V gene, CDR1 is SGHRS and CDR2 is YFSETQ. Trimming took 0 bases from V and 1 from J; bases not matched to a gene: 9. CDR3 DNA sequence: TGCGCCAGCAGCTTGGATCCCGACAGGGCTGGGAACACCGGGGAGCTGTTTTTT. This encodes CASSLDPDRAGNTGELFF.

This clonotype is medium-sized (0.01 to 0.1%) in the sample. The rearrangement links TRBV6-6 to TRBJ2-6; TRBD1 is a possible D gene (6 bases). Trimming took off 6 bases at V and 2 bases at J, with 8 bases between the two ends. The CDR3 runs to 14 residues. Germline V gene sequence: CDR1 MNHNY, CDR2 SVGAGI (reference sequence). DNA for the CDR3: TGTGCCAGCAGAGGACAGCCTGGGGCCAACGTCCTGACTTTC. Its translation: CASRGQPGANVLTF.

This chain joins TRBV5-1 and TRBJ2-7; 10 positions agree with TRBD2. The V and J ends lost 0 bases and 2 bases, in that order; junction bases with no gene match: 8. The CDR3 extends over 17 amino acids. CDR1 is SGHRS, CDR2 YFSETQ, per germline. The CDR3 sequence is CASSLAPGLALPYEQYF. The DNA for the CDR3 is TGCGCCAGCAGCTTGGCCCCGGGACTAGCGCTTCCCTACGAGCAGTACTTC.

The chain is built from TRBV5-1 and TRBJ2-2; the match to TRBD2 covers 10 bases. This CDR3 is 15 amino acids long. V lost 3 bases and J lost 6; bases outside the gene matches: 5. Germline CDR1 reads SGHRS; CDR2 reads YFSETQ. The DNA for the CDR3 is TGCGCCAGCAGCTCGAGCGGGGGGGCCCCCGGGGAGCTGTTTTTT. Translated: CASSSSGGAPGELFF.

The genes are TRBV5-1 and TRBJ2-1; 8 bases agree with TRBD2. This CDR3 region has 15 residues. Germline V gene sequence: CDR1 SGHRS, CDR2 YFSETQ. The ends lost 0 bases at V and 8 bases at J; junction bases unmatched: 7. This CDR3 reads CASSLGGSGTHEQFF. CDR3 bases: TGCGCCAGCAGCTTGGGGGGTAGCGGGACCCATGAGCAGTTCTTC. Drawing the rest from reference TRBV5-1 and TRBJ2-1, the complete variable domain is KAGVTQTPRYLIKTRGQQVTLSCSPISGHRSVSWYQQTPGQGLQFLFEYFSETQRNKGNFPGRFSGRQFSNSRSEMNVSTLELGDSALYLCASSLGGSGTHEQFFGPGTRLTVL.

Sample share makes this clonotype large. The V and J genes are TRBV6-6 and TRBJ1-1, with D possibly TRBD1 on 6 matching bases. V gave up 6 bases and J gave up 9 bases, with 20 bases separating them. CDR1 and CDR2 from the germline V gene are MNHNY and SVGAGI (reference sequence). This CDR3 is built from 14 residues. CDR3 region: CASSPGQSQVKAFF. CDR3 in DNA: TGTGCCAGCAGCCCTGGACAGAGCCAGGTGAAAGCTTTCTTT.

The chain is built from TRBV5-1 and TRBJ2-2; D uncertain. Germline CDR1 and CDR2: SGHRS and YFSETQ. The germline V and J ends were trimmed by 0 bases and 0 bases, with 6 bases remaining between them. This CDR3 is built from 15 residues. The CDR3 coding sequence is TGCGCCAGCAGCTTGGATGCGGCGAACACCGGGGAGCTGTTTTTT. Its protein is CASSLDAANTGELFF.

The genes are TRBV4-3 and TRBJ2-3, with D perhaps TRBD1 (6 bases). V lost 1 base and J lost 3, with 20 bases in between. Germline lookup yields CDR1 LGHNA and CDR2 YSLEER. The CDR3 loop spans 18 amino acids. The CDR3 loop is CASSQGPKGVFTTDTQYF. The DNA for the CDR3 is TGCGCCAGCAGCCAAGGACCGAAGGGGGTTTTTACGACAGATACGCAGTATTTT.

This clonotype is categorized as medium-sized. The gene calls are TRBV27 and TRBJ2-2, with D perhaps matching TRBD2 (7 bases). CDR1 is MNHEY, CDR2 SMNVEV, per germline (reference sequence). The CDR3 totals 17 residues. Trimming cost V 3 bases and J 6 bases, with 20 bases left between them. The CDR3 bases are TGTGCCAGCAGTTTGAGGTCTGCCGGGGGGCGGGCCGGGGAGCTGTTTTTT. Protein product: CASSLRSAGGRAGELFF.

This clonotype was seen only a few times. The chain carries TRBV6-2 or TRBV6-3 and TRBJ1-2, with no clear D. V gave up 3 bases and J gave up 3 bases, with 5 bases separating them. The CDR3 spans 12 residues. Germline V CDR1 and CDR2: MNHEY, SVGEGT. The CDR3 region is CASSYSYYGYTF. In nucleotides, the CDR3 is TGTGCCAGCAGTTATTCCTACTATGGCTACACCTTC.

This chain connects TRBV18 to TRBJ1-1; 8 nucleotides align to TRBD1. Germline V gene lookup returns CDR1 KGHSH and CDR2 LQKENI. This CDR3 has 15 residues. Trimming took 2 bases from V and 0 from J; bases not matched to a gene: 2. In nucleotides, the CDR3 is TGTGCCAGCTCACCAAAGACAGGGGTGAACACTGAAGCTTTCTTT. It yields the protein CASSPKTGVNTEAFF.

The sample holds a few counts of this clonotype. The chain is built from TRBV6-1 and TRBJ2-6; possibly TRBD2 for D (6 bases). The CDR3 sequence is 18 residues long. Trimming left V 3 bases short and J 0 bases short, with 15 bases between. Germline assignment: CDR1 MNHNS and CDR2 SASEGT. CDR3 DNA sequence: TGTGCCAGCAGTGACGCCGGGAGATACGGCTCTGGGGCCAACGTCCTGACTTTC. It codes for CASSDAGRYGSGANVLTF.

V gene TRBV11-2 combines with J gene TRBJ1-1; TRBD1 is a possible D gene (5 bases). CDR3 length equals 14 residues. Germline CDR1 is SGHAT and CDR2 is FQNNGV. V shed 1 base and J shed 4 bases, with 10 bases lying between them. CDR3 sequence reads: CASSLGGFSTEAFF. For the CDR3, the DNA is TGTGCCAGCAGCTTAGGGGGCTTCAGCACTGAAGCTTTCTTT.

The V and J genes are TRBV20-1 and TRBJ1-5, with 9 positions matching TRBD1. The CDR3 sequence is 14 residues long. Germline lookup yields CDR1 DFQATT and CDR2 SNEGSKA (reference sequence). Unmatched junction bases numbered 7, after V lost 5 bases and J lost 5 bases. CDR3 sequence reads: CSAVGTGLYQPQHF. DNA of the CDR3: TGCAGTGCTGTCGGGACAGGGCTATATCAGCCCCAGCATTTT.